A single sample gave rise to the 8 T cell receptor beta chains below, sequenced in a study of CD8+ T cells in alopecia areata. As to treatment: oral pan-JAK inhibitor, 5-10 mg twice daily. cDNA reverse transcribed from extracted RNA served as the sequencing template. Here immunoSEQ multiplex PCR was the method, and the copy in TCRdb shows in-frame clones only, minus some. The data hold about 140,000 clones, with roughly 86% observed a single time. The material was CD8+ T cells sorted from blood, obtained at week 4, from a patient treated with tofacitinib. These receptors came from a human donor with alopecia areata.

This clone came up once. V gene TRBV29-1 combines with J gene TRBJ2-2, with 9 positions matching TRBD1. CDR1 SQVTM and CDR2 ANQGSEA come from the germline V gene. This CDR3 comprises 15 residues. Trimming at V came to 6 bases and at J to 5 bases, leaving 10 bases not matched to a gene. The chain's CDR3 is CSVEFSGTGTGELFF. In nucleotides, the CDR3 is TGCAGCGTCGAATTCTCCGGGACAGGGACCGGGGAGCTGTTTTTT.

This clone was detected only once. The chain couples TRBV30 to TRBJ2-1, with D uncertain. Trimming left V 1 base short and J 6 bases short, with 13 bases between. Germline V CDR1 and CDR2: GTSNPN, SVGIG (reference sequence). The CDR3 contains 14 residues. The CDR3 DNA is TGTGCCTGGAGTGCCGTGGGCCGACCCAATGAGCAGTTCTTC. Translated, it gives CAWSAVGRPNEQFF.

With regard to this clone: This CDR3 is also generated by other DNA sequences in the sample. The rearrangement uses TRBV19 and TRBJ2-1, with D uncertain. Germline CDR1 reads LNHDA; CDR2 reads SQIVND (reference sequence). Trimming took 2 bases from V and 6 from J, leaving 5 bases between them. The CDR3 covers 12 residues. Here the CDR3 DNA reads TGTGCCAGTAGTATACTCGGCAATGAGCAGTTCTTC. It codes for CASSILGNEQFF.

The chain uses TRBV7-3 and TRBJ2-7; unclear D gene. Trimming cost V 0 bases and J 3 bases, with 6 bases left between them. The germline gives CDR1 SGHTA, CDR2 FQGTGA. The length of the CDR3 is 13 residues. The DNA of the CDR3 is TGTGCCAGCAGCTTAACCAGATTCTACGAGCAGTACTTC. Encoded protein: CASSLTRFYEQYF.

This rearrangement joins TRBV4-1 to TRBJ2-1; D is possibly TRBD1 (5 bases). The CDR3 loop spans 13 amino acids. The V end was cut by 0 bases, the J end by 10 bases, with 10 bases between. From germline, CDR1 is MGHRA and CDR2 YSYEKL. CDR3 nucleotides: TGCGCCAGCAGCCAAGAAGCAGGGTGGGAGCAGTTCTTC. This sequence encodes CASSQEAGWEQFF.

This chain connects TRBV27 to TRBJ2-7; no reliable D call. The germline V gene has CDR1 MNHEY and CDR2 SMNVEV (reference sequence). There are 15 residues in the CDR3. V lost 0 bases and J lost 0, with 9 bases in between. In DNA form, the CDR3 reads TGTGCCAGCAGTTTATCGCTTGAGAGCTCCTACGAGCAGTACTTC. Encoded protein: CASSLSLESSYEQYF.

On this clone: Other DNA sequences of this sample code for an identical CDR3. The chain links TRBV29-1 to TRBJ2-1; a weak D match, TRBD2 (6 bases). Trimming pared 3 bases from V and 1 base from J, leaving 7 bases between. The CDR3 sequence is 13 residues long. The V gene's germline CDR1 is SQVTM and CDR2 ANQGSEA. Here the CDR3 reads CSVDGGSYNEQFF. In nucleotides, the CDR3 is TGCAGCGTTGACGGGGGTTCCTACAATGAGCAGTTCTTC.

This chain joins TRBV4-1 and TRBJ2-7; the D is unclear. CDR1 and CDR2 from the germline V gene are MGHRA and YSYEKL. The CDR3 spans 14 residues. V shed 3 bases and J shed 4 bases, with 13 bases lying between them. CDR3 loop: CASSQAEYRYEQYF. CDR3 DNA: TGCGCCAGCAGCCAGGCCGAGTATCGGTACGAGCAGTACTTC.